This T cell receptor (beta chain) was captured by sequencing in a study of early T cells in non-severe SARS-CoV-2 infection (dated by TCRdb to the early 2020s). Describing the broader study: TCR sequencing used bulk RNA from unsorted whole blood, so alpha and beta chains could not be paired. The full study reports these points: Matching against VDJdb was skewed toward anti-spike CD8 responses, likely underestimated virus-specific expansions, and missed private and CD4 specificities.

A case-control design nested within a healthcare worker cohort in London, UK, was used, with weekly nasopharyngeal swab PCR tests and blood sampling performed. Healthcare workers were enrolled in the week of the UK lockdown, from 23 to 31 March 2020, and were followed every week for up to roughly 15 weeks. From the cysteine up to the phenylalanine, the CDR3 has a length of 13 residues. CDR3 DNA is the only sequence kept; it has 39 bases, read in frame from the first base. The germline V gene encodes CDR1 SQVTM and CDR2 ANQGSEA. Germline trimming: 5 bases from V, 3 bases from J; junction bases outside gene matches: 6. The library was obtained by 5' RACE. The listed sequencing device is NextSeq 500. Unique molecular identifiers were attached to individual cDNA molecules in the TCR library protocol so that sequencing error and PCR bias could be corrected. Sequencing covered both TCR alpha and beta chains, and within each sample the abundances of alpha and beta sequences were tightly co-correlated. The authors processed their data as follows. Decombinator V4 was used to annotate TCR sequences for V gene, J gene and CDR3. TCRs were defined as expanded if a significant change between any two time points was detected under a Poisson model with p below 0.0001. TCR abundances were normalised to the total number of TCRs sequenced per sample and were expressed as counts per million. MAIT TCRs were defined by TRAV1-2 paired with TRAJ12, TRAJ20 or TRAJ33, and iNKT TCRs by TRAV10 paired with TRAJ18. A search of VDJdb, accessed on 1 November 2021, was run for TCRs annotated to CMV, EBV and SARS-CoV-2, with TCRs annotated for multiple antigens excluded. The raw public data were reprocessed by TCRdb itself: fastp quality trimming at Q25, MiXCR clonotype calling, in-frame beta chains only. Here each entry gathers all rows of one CDR3 protein and keeps the most common genes and DNA. TCRdb's processing, not the study's, gives the V and J calls here. The sample contains approximately 70,000 distinct CDR3 sequences, 11% of them found a single time. In total, the top ten clones hold 5% to 7% of the sample.

This clonotype was found a few times. The antigen this receptor binds is unknown. No qualities accompany the bases; no much larger clone lies one base away. Recombination joined TRBV29-1 with TRBJ2-7; 8 central nucleotides agree with TRBD2. The origin of this receptor is an adult who was a healthcare worker with PCR-confirmed SARS-CoV-2 infection or an uninfected control (not recorded which). The sample here was whole blood, taken at baseline. CDR3 sequence: CSVMPLAGYEQYF. The nucleotide sequence reads TGCAGCGTTATGCCCCTAGCGGGCTACGAGCAGTACTTC.